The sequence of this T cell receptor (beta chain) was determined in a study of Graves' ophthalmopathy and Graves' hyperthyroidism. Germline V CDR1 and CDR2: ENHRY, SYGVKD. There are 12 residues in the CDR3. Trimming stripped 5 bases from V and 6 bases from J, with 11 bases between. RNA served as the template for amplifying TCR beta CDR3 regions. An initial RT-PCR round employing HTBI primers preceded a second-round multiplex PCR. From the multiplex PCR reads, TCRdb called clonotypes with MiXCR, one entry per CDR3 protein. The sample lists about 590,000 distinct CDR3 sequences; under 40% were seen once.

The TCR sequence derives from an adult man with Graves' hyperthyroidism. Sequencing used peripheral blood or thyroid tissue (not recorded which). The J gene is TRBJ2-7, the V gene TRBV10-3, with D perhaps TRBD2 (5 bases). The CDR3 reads CAISLWEFEQYF. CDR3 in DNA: TGTGCCATCAGTTTGTGGGAGTTCGAGCAGTACTTC.